The 13 T cell receptor beta chains given below trace back to one sample, sequenced in a study of shared clonotypes between healthy human individuals. Libraries were prepared by immunoSEQ multiplex PCR; TCRdb keeps only in-frame clonotypes and omits some of them. The data contain some 580,000 clones, 95% to 98% of them seen just once; the ten biggest clones take up around 0.3%. Naivety among CD8 cells was defined by CD45RO negativity and positive CCR7 selection, thereby excluding terminally differentiated effector memory CD45RA+ cells. Sequenced: naive CD8+ T cells sorted from blood. The source is a man aged 30 to 45 in good health.

The chain employs TRBV27 and TRBJ2-1; D possibly corresponds to TRBD1 (6 bases). The CDR3 has 13 residues. Germline V gene sequence: CDR1 MNHEY, CDR2 SMNVEV (reference sequence). Trimming removed 8 bases at V and 8 bases at J, with 16 bases between. The CDR3 DNA reads TGTGCCAGCCAACACAGGGAATCGTATGAGCAGTTCTTC. Its protein product is CASQHRESYEQFF.

This clone showed up just once. V usage is TRBV7-3 and J usage is TRBJ1-1; D not resolved. Germline V lookup: CDR1 SGHTA, CDR2 FQGTGA. The CDR3 contains 14 residues. Trimming removed 3 bases at V and 6 bases at J, with 14 bases between. The CDR3 is CASSFVPSGPEAFF. Here the CDR3 DNA reads TGTGCCAGCAGCTTTGTTCCCTCCGGCCCTGAAGCTTTCTTT.

The V gene is TRBV27, the J gene TRBJ2-1; D is ambiguous. Between the trimmed V and J ends, which lost 3 bases and 8 bases, there was a span of 20 bases. This CDR3 spans 16 amino acids. The germline gives CDR1 MNHEY, CDR2 SMNVEV (reference sequence). The CDR3 DNA sequence: TGTGCCAGCAGTTTTTCTCCGTTCGTCCACGGCGATGAGCAGTTCTTC. This gives the protein CASSFSPFVHGDEQFF.

The chain couples TRBV5-1 to TRBJ2-3, with TRBD2 matching over 7 bases. J was trimmed by 2 bases and V by 0 bases; bases with no gene match: 6. CDR1 is SGHRS, CDR2 YFSETQ, per germline. CDR3 length: 16 amino acids. CDR3 DNA: TGCGCCAGCAGCTTGGCGCGGGAGTGGAACACAGATACGCAGTATTTT. Its translation: CASSLAREWNTDTQYF.

CDR3 sequence: CASSLDPVSNQPQHF. The DNA for the CDR3 is TGTGCCAGCAGCCTAGACCCCGTTAGCAATCAGCCCCAGCATTTT. The genes are TRBV7-2 and TRBJ1-5; D remains ambiguous. The CDR3 totals 15 residues. CDR1 is SGHTA and CDR2 is FQGNSA in the germline V gene. Trimming removed 5 bases from V and 0 bases from J, with 11 bases in between.

The CDR3 DNA follows: TGTGCCAGCAGTTTACCCACTAGCGGGACTTACGAGCAGTACTTC. Residues: CASSLPTSGTYEQYF. This rearrangement joins TRBV28 to TRBJ2-7; 10 bases are shared with TRBD2. The CDR3 has 15 amino acids. Germline CDR1 MDHEN, CDR2 SYDVKM. With 2 bases clipped from V and 4 bases from J, the junction kept 5 bases outside the gene matches.

The chain links TRBV5-1 to TRBJ2-1; the D is unclear. Germline CDR1 is SGHRS and CDR2 is YFSETQ. V lost 2 bases and J 8 bases, leaving 8 bases between the germline ends. The CDR3 covers 12 residues. The CDR3 spells CASSFLEHEQFF. CDR3 nucleotide sequence: TGCGCCAGCAGCTTCTTAGAACATGAGCAGTTCTTC. Filled out from reference TRBV5-1 and TRBJ2-1, the complete variable domain reads KAGVTQTPRYLIKTRGQQVTLSCSPISGHRSVSWYQQTPGQGLQFLFEYFSETQRNKGNFPGRFSGRQFSNSRSEMNVSTLELGDSALYLCASSFLEHEQFFGPGTRLTVL.

The gene calls are TRBV14 and TRBJ2-1, with TRBD2 as a possible D gene (5 bases). The CDR3 is made up of 13 amino acids. V was cut by 5 bases and J by 5 bases, with 10 bases left in between. Germline loops: CDR1 SGHDN, CDR2 FVKESK. The CDR3: CASSVGAHNEQFF. In DNA form, the CDR3 reads TGTGCCAGCAGCGTGGGAGCCCACAATGAGCAGTTCTTC.

This clone has just a few counts. The chain is built from TRBV18 and TRBJ2-2, with TRBD2 identical over 7 bases. Germline V gene sequence: CDR1 KGHSH, CDR2 LQKENI. J was trimmed by 1 base and V by 10 bases; bases with no gene match: 3. This CDR3 spans 13 amino acids. CDR3 in amino acids: CAIERENTGELFF. In DNA, the CDR3 is TGTGCCATTGAGCGGGAGAACACCGGGGAGCTGTTTTTT.

This chain links TRBV30 with TRBJ2-7; TRBD1 matches at 8 bases. Germline CDR1 reads GTSNPN; CDR2 reads SVGIG (reference sequence). Trimming at V came to 2 bases and at J to 2 bases, leaving 5 bases not matched to a gene. The CDR3 consists of 14 residues. The CDR3 DNA reads as TGTGCCTGGAGTTCCGGGACAGGAACCTACGAGCAGTACTTC. Amino acids: CAWSSGTGTYEQYF.

The rearrangement joins TRBV2 to TRBJ2-7; D possibly uses TRBD1 or TRBD2 (6 bases each). The germline gives CDR1 SNHLY, CDR2 FYNNEI. The CDR3 covers 14 residues. Between the trimmed V and J ends, which lost 8 bases and 2 bases, there was a span of 16 bases. The CDR3 spells CASVPRGEPYEQYF. CDR3 sequence (DNA): TGTGCCAGCGTCCCTAGGGGGGAGCCCTACGAGCAGTACTTC. Full variable domain (missing parts from reference TRBV2 and TRBJ2-7): EPEVTQTPSHQVTQMGQEVILRCVPISNHLYFYWYRQILGQKVEFLVSFYNNEISEKSEIFDDQFSVERPDGSNFTLKIRSTKLEDSAMYFCASVPRGEPYEQYFGPGTRLTVT.

A word on this clone: The junction does not match germline at one end; this may be a read error. V is TRBV7-7 and J is TRBJ2-3; tentatively, D is TRBD1 or TRBD2 (5 bases each). This CDR3 comprises 15 residues. Germline CDR1 SSHAT, CDR2 FNYEAQ (reference sequence). The CDR3 DNA sequence: TGTGCTAGCAGCCCAGATACGGGGCCCACAGATACGCAGTATTTT. Amino acids: CASSPDTGPTDTQYF.

The chain recombines TRBV27 with TRBJ2-7; 7 bases map to TRBD1. The V gene end was trimmed by 6 bases and the J gene end by 5 bases; junction bases not matched to a gene: 13. The CDR3 is 15 amino acids. Germline CDR1 is MNHEY and CDR2 is SMNVEV (reference sequence). Here the CDR3 DNA reads TGTGCCAGCAGGTCCAATCCAAGGGGGCCCAACGAGCAGTACTTC. It codes for CASRSNPRGPNEQYF.